The following is a T cell receptor (beta chain) sequence with its context. The data are from a study of T cells in Graves' hyperthyroidism and ophthalmopathy. Researchers took RNA transcripts and amplified the TCR beta CDR3 regions from them. A set of HTBI primers served as the primers for a first-round RT-PCR of the TCR CDR3. TCRdb redid the calling of the multiplex PCR reads with MiXCR, one entry per CDR3 protein. The sample carries around 560,000 distinct CDR3 sequences, 16% recorded once. Germline V gene sequence: CDR1 KGHDR, CDR2 SFDVKD. CDR3 size: 11 residues. Trimming took off 9 bases at V and 0 bases at J, with 4 bases between the two ends.

This receptor was taken from a woman aged 18-29 years with Graves' hyperthyroidism. Sequences were obtained from blood. The chain combines TRBV24-1 with TRBJ1-2; D is ambiguous. Written as DNA, the CDR3 is TGTGCCACCGGGTCTAACTATGGCTACACCTTC. Protein sequence: CATGSNYGYTF.